The rows below give T cell receptor beta chains drawn from one sample of a study of blood T cell repertoires in COVID-19. Profiled with immunoSEQ multiplex PCR; TCRdb holds only in-frame clones, not every one. The sample lists 200,000 to 250,000 clones; almost 85% were seen once. The specimen was peripheral blood. Receptors were obtained from a woman between 70 and 85 years old with COVID-19, enrolled during active disease. CDR3s include the opening cysteine and the closing phenylalanine or tryptophan. D genes are given only for firm matches.

j_gene | v_gene | d_gene | CDR3aa
TRBJ2-7 | TRBV3-1/TRBV3-2 | - | CASSQDKRECGNSYEQYF
TRBJ1-2 | TRBV4-2 | - | CASSQERGSSTLYGYTF
TRBJ2-1 | TRBV9 | TRBD2 | CASSASGREYNEQFF
TRBJ1-1 | TRBV27 | TRBD1 | CASSLQGGNTEAFF
TRBJ2-4 | TRBV25-1 | TRBD1 | CASSGNDRVADIQYF
TRBJ1-1 | TRBV7-9 | - | CASSLGNGRGYTEAFF
TRBJ2-1 | TRBV7-9 | TRBD1 | CASSPRRTGTYNEQFF
TRBJ1-1 | TRBV5-1 | - | CASSRGAEAFF
TRBJ2-4 | TRBV4-3 | TRBD2 | CASSELAGQNIQYF
TRBJ1-6 | TRBV19 | TRBD1 | CASSIQTGVNSPLHF
TRBJ2-1 | TRBV7-7 | - | CASSLALTGSWSNEQFF
TRBJ1-6 | TRBV7-3 | - | CASSPSGGHNSPLHF
TRBJ1-2 | TRBV9 | TRBD1 | CASSVGQGARGYTF
TRBJ2-7 | TRBV4-1 | - | CASSQGQDYEQYF
TRBJ2-2 | TRBV6-6 | - | CASRLDSFMNTGELFF
TRBJ1-4 | TRBV6-5 | TRBD1 | CASTGSSDRGEKLFF
TRBJ1-1 | TRBV11-3 | TRBD1 | CASSPTGLNTEAFF
TRBJ2-7 | TRBV7-2 | - | CASSLAREDEQYF
TRBJ2-2 | TRBV7-3 | TRBD1 | CASSSRDRGNTGELFF
TRBJ1-1 | TRBV10-2 | TRBD1 | CASTKQGAVTEAFF
TRBJ1-1 | TRBV7-9 | TRBD1 | CASSPRTGAMNTEAFF
TRBJ2-7 | TRBV11-2 | TRBD2 | CASSLSVTSGVSSYEQYF
TRBJ2-7 | TRBV4-1 | TRBD1 | CASSQVPTGGYEQYF
TRBJ1-2 | TRBV9 | - | CASSGTTGNYGYTF
TRBJ2-1 | TRBV7-8 | TRBD2 | CASSLLTPGGGNEQFF
TRBJ1-1 | TRBV3-1/TRBV3-2 | TRBD1 | CASSQDWTGHAEAFF
TRBJ1-5 | TRBV6-2/TRBV6-3 | - | CASSYSKQVGDQPQHF
TRBJ1-5 | TRBV11-2 | - | CASSLQSGGNQPQHF
TRBJ2-7 | TRBV3-1/TRBV3-2 | TRBD2 | CASSRGTSTTYEQYF
TRBJ2-7 | TRBV30 | TRBD1 | CAWSVRDRRSYEQYF
TRBJ2-1 | TRBV5-6 | TRBD1 | CASSLDRGPNHNEQFF
TRBJ1-1 | TRBV3-1/TRBV3-2 | TRBD1 | CASSGVRNRGYTEAFF
TRBJ2-1 | TRBV9 | TRBD2 | CASNVDPGTSGSNEQFF
TRBJ2-7 | TRBV6-5 | TRBD2 | CASTSGGAGVREQYF
TRBJ1-2 | TRBV29-1 | - | CSGGADYGYTF
TRBJ1-2 | TRBV27 | - | CASRPAGKGYGYTF
TRBJ2-1 | TRBV29-1 | TRBD2 | CSVPSGGLFYNEQFF
TRBJ1-2 | TRBV4-1 | TRBD1 | CASSTSPGQGAGGYTF
TRBJ1-3 | TRBV7-9 | - | CASSSSRPRSGNTIYF
TRBJ1-2 | TRBV6-5 | - | CASSYGGNYGYTF
TRBJ2-1 | TRBV7-2 | TRBD1 | CASSQPGTGGIRSYNEQFF
TRBJ2-7 | TRBV28 | - | CASAESYEQYF
TRBJ2-5 | TRBV9 | - | CASSVGWAGLGLETQYF
TRBJ1-6 | TRBV20-1 | - | CSASDRQLDNSPLHF
TRBJ2-7 | TRBV7-6 | - | CASSLDIHSYEQYF
TRBJ1-2 | TRBV6-5 | TRBD1 | CASSSFTGGSNYGYTF
TRBJ1-6 | TRBV15 | TRBD1 | CATRGTGDRANSPLHF
TRBJ2-7 | TRBV29-1 | TRBD2 | CSYAAGGPHEQYF
TRBJ1-2 | TRBV11-3 | - | CASSLTMGASYGYTF
TRBJ1-1 | TRBV2 | - | CASSPTELNTEAFF
TRBJ1-5 | TRBV18 | TRBD1 | CASSPQGASNQPQHF
TRBJ1-3 | TRBV28 | - | CASSSTRSSGNTIYF
TRBJ2-7 | TRBV2 | TRBD1 | CASSRPGQVNYEQYF
TRBJ2-1 | TRBV11-3 | TRBD2 | CASSLGLAGTYNEQFF
TRBJ2-7 | TRBV7-8 | TRBD2 | CASSSHIATSGRPHGSLF
TRBJ1-4 | TRBV6-5 | - | CASSYSISQGTKLFF
TRBJ1-4 | TRBV9 | - | CASSVGWGETAPVKLFF